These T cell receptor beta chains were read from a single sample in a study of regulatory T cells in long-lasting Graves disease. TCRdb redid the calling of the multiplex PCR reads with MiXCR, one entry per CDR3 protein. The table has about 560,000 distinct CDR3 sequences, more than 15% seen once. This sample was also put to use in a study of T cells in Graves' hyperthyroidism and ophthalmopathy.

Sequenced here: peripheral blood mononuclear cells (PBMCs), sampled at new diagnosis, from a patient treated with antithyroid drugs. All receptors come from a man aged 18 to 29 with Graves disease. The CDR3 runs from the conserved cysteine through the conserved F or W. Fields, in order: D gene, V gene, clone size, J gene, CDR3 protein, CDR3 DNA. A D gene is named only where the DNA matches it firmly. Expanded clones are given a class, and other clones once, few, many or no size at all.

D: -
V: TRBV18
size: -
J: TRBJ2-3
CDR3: CASSPPGPTDTQYF
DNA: TGTGCCAGCTCACCACCGGGACCCACAGATACGCAGTATTTT

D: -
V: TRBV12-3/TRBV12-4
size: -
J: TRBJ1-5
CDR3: CASSLWGGGQSNQPQHF
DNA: TGTGCCAGCAGTTTATGGGGGGGGGGGCAGAGCAATCAGCCCCAGCATTTT

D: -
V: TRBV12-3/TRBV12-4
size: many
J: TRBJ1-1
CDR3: CASSAGSPPGYTEAFF
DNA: TGTGCCAGCAGTGCCGGGTCCCCTCCTGGTTACACTGAAGCTTTCTTT

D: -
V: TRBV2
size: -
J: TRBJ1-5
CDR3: CASSEEGGFGNQPQHF
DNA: TGTGCCAGCAGTGAAGAGGGCGGGTTCGGCAATCAGCCCCAGCATTTT

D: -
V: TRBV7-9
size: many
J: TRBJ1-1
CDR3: CASSFASLPLNTEAFF
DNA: TGTGCCAGCAGCTTTGCCAGCCTTCCGCTGAACACTGAAGCTTTCTTT

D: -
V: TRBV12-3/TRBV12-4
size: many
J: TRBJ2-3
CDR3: CASSFDRASTDTQYF
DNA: TGTGCCAGCAGTTTTGACCGGGCGAGCACAGATACGCAGTATTTT

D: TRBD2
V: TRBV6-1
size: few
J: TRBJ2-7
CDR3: CASSEAPGGTSGYEQYF
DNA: TGTGCCAGCAGTGAAGCCCCAGGGGGGACTAGCGGCTACGAGCAGTACTTC

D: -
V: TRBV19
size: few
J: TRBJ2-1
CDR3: CASSVYTTGTNEQFF
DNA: TGTGCCAGCTCGGTATATACAACAGGGACGAATGAGCAGTTCTTC

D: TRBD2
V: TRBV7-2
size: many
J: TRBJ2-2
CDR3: CASSAASGRGTGELFF
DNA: TGTGCCAGCAGCGCCGCTAGCGGGAGGGGCACCGGGGAGCTGTTTTTT

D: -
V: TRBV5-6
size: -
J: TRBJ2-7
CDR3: CASSALQDLQTYEQYF
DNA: TGTGCCAGCAGCGCTCTCCAGGACCTCCAAACCTACGAGCAGTACTTC

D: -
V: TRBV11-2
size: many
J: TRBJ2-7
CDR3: CASSLDTGGSRREQYF
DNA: TGTGCCAGCAGCTTAGATACCGGGGGCTCTCGGCGGGAGCAGTACTTC

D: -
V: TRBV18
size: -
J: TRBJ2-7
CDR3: CASSPLGGRFYEQYF
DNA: TGTGCCAGCTCACCGCTGGGGGGGCGCTTCTACGAGCAGTACTTC

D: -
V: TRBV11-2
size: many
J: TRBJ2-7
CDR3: CASSHLTLWEQYF
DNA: TGTGCCAGCAGCCACCTGACCCTTTGGGAGCAGTACTTC

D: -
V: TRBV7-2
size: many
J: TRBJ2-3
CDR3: CASSFQGGDTQYF
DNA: TGTGCCAGCAGCTTTCAAGGCGGAGATACGCAGTATTTT

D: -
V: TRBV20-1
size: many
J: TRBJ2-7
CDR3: CSARMLSSYEQYF
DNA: TGCAGTGCTAGAATGCTTAGCTCCTACGAGCAGTACTTC

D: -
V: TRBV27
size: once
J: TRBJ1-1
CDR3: CASSFGTSGGTEAFF
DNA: TGTGCCAGCAGTTTCGGGACATCCGGGGGCACTGAAGCTTTCTTT

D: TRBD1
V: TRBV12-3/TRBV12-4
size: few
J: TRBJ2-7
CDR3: CASTPGQGAREQYF
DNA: TGTGCCAGCACCCCGGGACAGGGGGCGAGAGAGCAGTACTTC

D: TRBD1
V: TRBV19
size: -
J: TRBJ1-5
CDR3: CASSLQGQEPQHF
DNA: TGTGCCAGTAGCCTACAGGGGCAGGAGCCCCAGCATTTT

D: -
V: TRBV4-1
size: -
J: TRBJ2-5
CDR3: CASSLAEGLETQYF
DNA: TGTGCCAGCAGCCTTGCGGAGGGCCTAGAGACCCAGTACTTC

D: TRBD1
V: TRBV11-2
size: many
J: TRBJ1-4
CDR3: CASSLYRGYATNEKLFF
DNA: TGTGCCAGCAGCTTATACAGGGGATATGCAACTAATGAAAAACTGTTTTTT

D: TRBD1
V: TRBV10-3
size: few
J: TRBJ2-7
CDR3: CAISKTASRTGSSYEQYF
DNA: TGTGCCATCAGTAAGACCGCTTCTCGGACAGGGAGCTCCTACGAGCAGTACTTC

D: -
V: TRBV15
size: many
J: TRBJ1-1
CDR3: CATSSGFQGRDTEAFF
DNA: TGTGCCACCAGCAGTGGTTTCCAGGGAAGGGACACTGAAGCTTTCTTT

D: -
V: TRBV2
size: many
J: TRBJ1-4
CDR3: CASSMTAGDEKLFF
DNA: TGTGCCAGCAGTATGACAGCAGGTGATGAAAAACTGTTTTTT

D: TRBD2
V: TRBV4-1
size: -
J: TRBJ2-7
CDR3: CASSRAKGTSSYEQYF
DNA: TGCGCCAGCAGCCGAGCTAAGGGGACTAGCTCCTACGAGCAGTACTTC

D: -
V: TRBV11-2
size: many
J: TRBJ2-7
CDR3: CASSTLRWEQYF
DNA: TGTGCCAGCAGCACGCTTAGGTGGGAGCAGTACTTC

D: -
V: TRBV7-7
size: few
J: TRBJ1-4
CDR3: CASSSGRGGDEKLFF
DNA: TGTGCTAGCAGCTCCGGCAGGGGAGGAGATGAAAAACTGTTTTTT

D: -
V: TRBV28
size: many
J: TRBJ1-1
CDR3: CASNIPGQGRLTEAFF
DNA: TGTGCCAGCAACATCCCCGGGCAGGGGCGCTTAACTGAAGCTTTCTTT

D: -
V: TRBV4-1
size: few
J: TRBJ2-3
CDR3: CASSQVIYRRYF
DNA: TGCGCCAGCAGCCAAGTTATTTACCGGCGGTATTTT